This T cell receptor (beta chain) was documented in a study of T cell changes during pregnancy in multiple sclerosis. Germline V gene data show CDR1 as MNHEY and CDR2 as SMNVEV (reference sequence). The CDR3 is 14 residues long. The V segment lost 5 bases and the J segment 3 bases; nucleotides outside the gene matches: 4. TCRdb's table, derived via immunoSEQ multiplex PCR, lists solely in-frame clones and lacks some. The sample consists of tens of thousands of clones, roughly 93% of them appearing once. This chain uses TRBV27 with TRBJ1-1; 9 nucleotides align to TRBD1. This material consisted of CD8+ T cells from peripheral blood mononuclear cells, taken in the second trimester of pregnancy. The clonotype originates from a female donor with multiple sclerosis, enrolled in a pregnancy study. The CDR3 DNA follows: TGTGCCAGCAGTCTGGGACAGGGCTACACTGAAGCTTTCTTT. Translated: CASSLGQGYTEAFF.